The T cell receptor (beta chain) under discussion was sequenced for a study of control samples from healthy donors and cancer patients. Germline assignment: CDR1 SGHVS and CDR2 FQNEAQ. V lost 5 bases to trimming and J lost 1 base, with 11 bases between them. The CDR3 is 14 residues long. Data came from immunoSEQ multiplex PCR; TCRdb stores just in-frame clones and leaves some out. The data show more than 50,000 clones, with roughly 85% seen just once and 4.5% to 7% held by the top ten. The chain links TRBV7-8 to TRBJ1-1; no clear D gene. This TCR was sampled from a man aged 40-49 years in good health. Sequencing was carried out using blood. CDR3 DNA sequence: TGTGCCAGCAGCCTCCTGACACGGAACACTGAAGCTTTCTTT. Its translation: CASSLLTRNTEAFF.